This TCR beta chain comes out of a study of cytomegalovirus exposure and HLA in healthy donors. Overall study context: The same platform was used for the 120 validation repertoires and the approximately 670 first-cohort repertoires, a later analysis reported. General study findings and limits: As was reported, the classifier diagnosed cytomegalovirus status with high specificity and sensitivity. Altogether, 150 to 200 TCR beta chains were recorded as cytomegalovirus-associated.

Sequencing used immunoSEQ multiplex PCR; TCRdb keeps in-frame clones, though not all of them. The sample lists 100,000 to 150,000 clones, roughly 89% occurring once. Separate from the approximately 670-subject first cohort, the approximately 120-subject validation cohort was the one that the donors belonged to. A word on this clone: Its cognate antigen is unknown.

The receptor was isolated from a man aged 25-45 years in good health and CMV-seronegative. Sequencing input: PBMCs.

The CDR3 loop reads CASSLGEGAGGSSYEQYF. DNA of the CDR3: TGCGCCAGCAGCTTGGGTGAAGGGGCAGGGGGGAGCTCCTACGAGCAGTACTTC. The V gene is TRBV5-1, the J gene TRBJ2-7, with D possibly being TRBD1 (7 bases). Trimming shortened V by 0 bases and J by 0 bases, and 19 bases separated the two germline ends. The CDR3 totals 18 residues. The V gene's germline CDR1 is SGHRS and CDR2 YFSETQ. Based on the CDR3 plus reference TRBV5-1 and TRBJ2-7, the full variable domain is KAGVTQTPRYLIKTRGQQVTLSCSPISGHRSVSWYQQTPGQGLQFLFEYFSETQRNKGNFPGRFSGRQFSNSRSEMNVSTLELGDSALYLCASSLGEGAGGSSYEQYFGPGTRLTVT.